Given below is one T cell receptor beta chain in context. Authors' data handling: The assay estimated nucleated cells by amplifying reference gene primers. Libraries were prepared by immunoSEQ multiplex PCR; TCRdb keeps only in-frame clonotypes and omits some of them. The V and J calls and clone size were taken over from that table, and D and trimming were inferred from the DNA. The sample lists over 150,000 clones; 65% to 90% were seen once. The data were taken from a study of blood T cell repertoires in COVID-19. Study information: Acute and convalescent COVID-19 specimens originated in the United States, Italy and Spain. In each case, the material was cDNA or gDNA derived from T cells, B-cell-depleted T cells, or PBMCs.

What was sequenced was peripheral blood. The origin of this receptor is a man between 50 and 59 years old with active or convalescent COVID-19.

In nucleotides, the CDR3 is TGTGCCAGTAGTAGACTAGCGGACACAGATACGCAGTATTTT. Translated, it gives CASSRLADTDTQYF. This chain links TRBV19 with TRBJ2-3; 9 bases are shared with TRBD2. Unmatched junction bases numbered 1, after V lost 4 bases and J lost 2 bases. CDR3 length: 14 amino acids. Germline V gene lookup returns CDR1 LNHDA and CDR2 SQIVND (reference sequence).